The next 24 T cell receptor beta chains were all read from a single sample in a study of shared clonotypes between healthy human individuals. Sequenced by immunoSEQ multiplex PCR; TCRdb stores in-frame clones only, minus some. Among fewer than 3 million clones listed, just under 95% were seen once. Sequenced input: naive CD4+ T cells from PBMCs. Subset meaning: CD45RA+ positively selected. These receptors were collected from a man aged 18-30 years in good health. Some clones in this sample may be carry-over from other donors' samples.

The chain uses TRBV29-1 and TRBJ2-5; D might be TRBD2 (6 bases). Trimming shortened V by 3 bases and J by 5 bases, and 10 bases separated the two germline ends. Per the germline V gene, CDR1 is SQVTM and CDR2 is ANQGSEA. This CDR3 comprises 12 residues. CDR3 region: CSVDLGLETQYF. The CDR3 DNA is TGCAGCGTTGATTTGGGACTTGAGACCCAGTACTTC.

In DNA, the CDR3 is TGTGCCAGCAGCTTGCGAGGGGGCAGTACTAATGAAAAACTGTTTTTT. Amino acid sequence: CASSLRGGSTNEKLFF. The chain couples TRBV5-5 to TRBJ1-4; 7 nucleotides align to TRBD1. The V gene end was trimmed by 1 base and the J gene end by 2 bases; junction bases not matched to a gene: 5. CDR1 SGHKS and CDR2 YYEKEE come from the germline V gene (reference sequence). This CDR3 contains 16 residues.

J is TRBJ1-5 and V is TRBV19; 9 bases match TRBD1. The V and J ends lost 7 bases and 6 bases, in that order; junction bases with no gene match: 10. The V gene's germline CDR1 is LNHDA and CDR2 SQIVND (reference sequence). This CDR3 comprises 15 residues. DNA for the CDR3: TGTGCCAGTAACCCCCAGGAGACAGGGGGTCAGCCCCAGCATTTT. It encodes CASNPQETGGQPQHF. Variable domain in full (rest from reference TRBV19 and TRBJ1-5): DGGITQSPKYLFRKEGQNVTLSCEQNLNHDAMYWYRQDPGQGLRLIYYSQIVNDFQKGDIAEGYSVSREKKESFPLTVTSAQKNPTAFYLCASNPQETGGQPQHFGDGTRLSIL.

This chain links TRBV5-6 with TRBJ2-1; D is possibly TRBD2 (6 bases). Between the trimmed V and J ends, which lost 4 bases and 1 base, there was a span of 12 bases. The CDR3 consists of 15 residues. Germline values: CDR1 SGHDT, CDR2 YYEEEE. CDR3 sequence reads: CASSLRRASYNEQFF. The CDR3 DNA reads as TGTGCCAGCAGCCTGCGGAGGGCTTCCTACAATGAGCAGTTCTTC.

The CDR3 here is CASTGGVIGDTQYF. The CDR3 bases are TGCGCCAGCACGGGAGGGGTTATCGGGGATACGCAGTATTTT. V usage is TRBV5-1 and J usage is TRBJ2-3; 8 positions match TRBD2. Trimming cost V 6 bases and J 6 bases; bases outside gene matches: 9. The CDR3 runs 14 residues. CDR1 SGHRS and CDR2 YFSETQ come from the germline V gene. Together with reference TRBV5-1 and TRBJ2-3, the CDR3 gives the full variable domain: KAGVTQTPRYLIKTRGQQVTLSCSPISGHRSVSWYQQTPGQGLQFLFEYFSETQRNKGNFPGRFSGRQFSNSRSEMNVSTLELGDSALYLCASTGGVIGDTQYFGPGTRLTVL.

The V gene is TRBV5-1, the J gene TRBJ2-7, with a tentative D call TRBD1 (8 bases). Germline lookup yields CDR1 SGHRS and CDR2 YFSETQ. This CDR3 has 17 amino acids. V lost 0 bases and J lost 5, with 21 bases in between. The CDR3, as DNA: TGCGCCAGCAGCTTGGGCGCCGGGGGGCAGGGGGCCGACGAGCAGTACTTC. It yields the protein CASSLGAGGQGADEQYF.

The genes are TRBV28 and TRBJ2-7; no definite D call. CDR3 length: 14 amino acids. The germline V and J ends were trimmed by 3 bases and 0 bases, with 9 bases remaining between them. Germline V gives CDR1 MDHEN, CDR2 SYDVKM. The CDR3 is CASSLISHSYEQYF. In DNA form, the CDR3 reads TGTGCCAGCAGTTTGATTTCCCACTCCTACGAGCAGTACTTC.

This chain links TRBV9 with TRBJ2-7; D gene unclear. CDR3 size: 14 residues. V was trimmed by 0 bases and J by 3 bases, leaving 10 bases between them. CDR1 and CDR2 (germline): SGDLS, YYNGEE. The CDR3 coding sequence is TGTGCCAGCAGCGTAGGGTCAGAGAACTACGAGCAGTACTTC. Translating it yields CASSVGSENYEQYF.

In this sample, this clone turned up a few times. The CDR3 nucleotides are TGTGCCAGCAGTACGACAGGGGGCAGTAGGTATGGCTACACCTTC. Its translation: CASSTTGGSRYGYTF. The chain combines TRBV28 with TRBJ1-2; 10 bases are a match to TRBD1. Germline V gene lookup returns CDR1 MDHEN and CDR2 SYDVKM. The CDR3 contains 15 residues. V lost 5 bases and J lost 5; bases outside the gene matches: 8.

The CDR3 here is CAWRDTQKLFF. CDR3 DNA sequence: TGTGCCTGGAGGGACACCCAGAAGCTGTTTTTT. The V and J genes are TRBV30 and TRBJ2-2, with D maybe TRBD1 (5 bases). Germline-derived CDR1 and CDR2 are GTSNPN and SVGIG (reference sequence). The germline V and J ends were trimmed by 3 bases and 12 bases, with 11 bases remaining between them. This CDR3 region has 11 residues.

On this clone itself: The sample holds other DNA sequences that translate to the same CDR3. V usage is TRBV7-2 and J usage is TRBJ2-5; maybe TRBD1 (6 bases). The V and J ends lost 1 base and 5 bases respectively, with 11 bases between them. This CDR3 region has 14 residues. Germline CDR1 and CDR2: SGHTA and FQGNSA. This CDR3 is CASSLVGGGETQYF. The CDR3 coding sequence is TGTGCCAGCAGCTTAGTAGGGGGTGGGGAGACCCAGTACTTC.

Only one count was recorded for this clone. The J gene is TRBJ2-7, the V gene TRBV30; 7 nucleotides agree with TRBD1. J gave up 2 bases and V 3 bases, and 7 bases lay outside the gene matches. The germline CDR1 and CDR2 sequences are GTSNPN and SVGIG (reference sequence). The CDR3 extends over 14 amino acids. The CDR3 DNA follows: TGTGCCTGGAGCTTACAGGGGATCCCCTACGAGCAGTACTTC. Translation gives CAWSLQGIPYEQYF.

The V call is TRBV4-3, the J call TRBJ2-3; D uncertain. CDR1 is LGHNA and CDR2 is YSLEER in the germline V gene. CDR3 length: 14 residues. Trimming took off 2 bases at V and 0 bases at J, with 6 bases between the two ends. DNA for the CDR3: TGCGCCAGCAGCCAAATCGGAAGCACAGATACGCAGTATTTT. Translation gives CASSQIGSTDTQYF.

The V call is TRBV7-9, the J call TRBJ1-3, with D possibly TRBD1 on 6 matching bases. From germline, CDR1 is SEHNR and CDR2 FQNEAQ (reference sequence). This CDR3 comprises 16 residues. Trimming stripped 2 bases from V and 3 bases from J, with 14 bases between. CDR3 protein: CASSLWPGVSGNTIYF. As DNA, the CDR3 is TGTGCCAGCAGCTTATGGCCAGGGGTCAGTGGAAACACCATATATTTT.

Turning to this clone: At the DNA level, this CDR3 is encoded by other sequences in the same sample as well. This sequence joins TRBV7-9 and TRBJ2-7, with 7 bases aligning to TRBD2. Germline V CDR1 and CDR2: SEHNR, FQNEAQ (reference sequence). This CDR3 is 15 amino acids long. The junction had 4 bases not matched to a gene; V was cut back by 2 bases and J by 0 bases. CDR3 DNA: TGTGCCAGCAGCTTACGGCGGGAGAGCTCCTACGAGCAGTACTTC. This sequence encodes CASSLRRESSYEQYF.

The chain links TRBV20-1 to TRBJ2-7; no firm D call. Germline loops: CDR1 DFQATT, CDR2 SNEGSKA (reference sequence). V shed 0 bases and J shed 5 bases, with 5 bases lying between them. The CDR3 has 11 amino acids. The CDR3 DNA is TGCAGTGCTAGAGATCTTGACGAGCAGTACTTC. This translates into CSARDLDEQYF.

The rearrangement uses TRBV27 and TRBJ2-5, with 7 bases identical to TRBD1. CDR3 length: 13 residues. Trimming took 8 bases from V and 2 from J; bases not matched to a gene: 5. Germline-derived CDR1 and CDR2 are MNHEY and SMNVEV (reference sequence). The CDR3 loop reads CASRRTGQETQYF. CDR3 bases: TGTGCCAGCCGAAGGACAGGACAAGAGACCCAGTACTTC.

Only one count was recorded for this clone. The V call is TRBV30, the J call TRBJ2-6; a possible D gene is TRBD2 (6 bases). Germline V gene data show CDR1 as GTSNPN and CDR2 as SVGIG (reference sequence). V was clipped by 2 bases and J by 11 bases, with 10 bases between them. The length of the CDR3 is 12 residues. The CDR3 DNA follows: TGTGCCTGGAGTCGGGAGTTTCACGTCCTGACTTTC. Its protein is CAWSREFHVLTF.

The chain employs TRBV5-1 and TRBJ2-7; D possibly corresponds to TRBD1 (6 bases). This CDR3 comprises 16 residues. The V and J ends lost 0 bases and 5 bases respectively, with 18 bases between them. The V gene's germline CDR1 is SGHRS and CDR2 YFSETQ. Here the CDR3 DNA reads TGCGCCAGCAGCTTGGCCGGGCAGGGACAAGGGGACGAGCAGTACTTC. As protein: CASSLAGQGQGDEQYF. Supplemented by reference TRBV5-1 and TRBJ2-7, the full variable domain reads KAGVTQTPRYLIKTRGQQVTLSCSPISGHRSVSWYQQTPGQGLQFLFEYFSETQRNKGNFPGRFSGRQFSNSRSEMNVSTLELGDSALYLCASSLAGQGQGDEQYFGPGTRLTVT.

This sequence joins TRBV25-1 and TRBJ2-1; D may be TRBD2 (6 bases). V was shortened by 6 bases and J by 2 bases, with 14 bases between the two germline ends. Germline CDR1 and CDR2: MGHDK and SYGVNS. This CDR3 comprises 15 residues. The CDR3: CASSSGEVAYNEQFF. The CDR3 DNA sequence: TGTGCCAGCAGCTCGGGAGAGGTAGCCTACAATGAGCAGTTCTTC.

This chain links TRBV5-1 with TRBJ2-2; D perhaps matches TRBD1 (5 bases). In germline, CDR1 is SGHRS, CDR2 YFSETQ. Trimming left V 3 bases short and J 8 bases short, with 14 bases between. The CDR3 consists of 14 residues. CDR3: CASSSPSAGGELFF. CDR3 DNA: TGCGCCAGCAGCTCCCCAAGTGCAGGGGGGGAGCTGTTTTTT. Together with reference TRBV5-1 and TRBJ2-2, the CDR3 gives the full variable domain: KAGVTQTPRYLIKTRGQQVTLSCSPISGHRSVSWYQQTPGQGLQFLFEYFSETQRNKGNFPGRFSGRQFSNSRSEMNVSTLELGDSALYLCASSSPSAGGELFFGEGSRLTVL.

This chain uses TRBV7-8 with TRBJ2-2; 11 bases are a match to TRBD2. The germline CDR1 and CDR2 sequences are SGHVS and FQNEAQ. The CDR3 contains 16 residues. Trimming took 5 bases from V and 5 from J; bases not matched to a gene: 7. The CDR3 here is CASSPLAGAGTGELFF. The CDR3 DNA follows: TGTGCCAGCAGCCCACTAGCGGGAGCAGGTACCGGGGAGCTGTTTTTT. Full variable domain (outside the CDR3, taken from reference TRBV7-8 and TRBJ2-2): GAGVSQSPRYKVAKRGQDVALRCDPISGHVSLFWYQQALGQGPEFLTYFQNEAQLDKSGLPSDRFFAERPEGSVSTLKIQRTQQEDSAVYLCASSPLAGAGTGELFFGEGSRLTVL.

The genes are TRBV12-5 and TRBJ2-1; D remains unclear. This CDR3 has 12 amino acids. V lost 3 bases and J 11 bases, leaving 11 bases between the germline ends. The germline V gene has CDR1 LGHNT and CDR2 FRNRAP. The DNA for the CDR3 is TGTGCTAGTGGTTTTCTAGGACGGAAGCAGTTCTTC. It specifies CASGFLGRKQFF.

This chain connects TRBV27 to TRBJ1-2, with TRBD1 matching over 12 bases. Per the germline V gene, CDR1 is MNHEY and CDR2 is SMNVEV (reference sequence). The length of the CDR3 is 16 residues. V lost 5 bases, J lost 5 bases, and 9 bases stayed unmatched. CDR3 sequence (DNA): TGTGCCAGCAGTATGGGACAGGGGGCCTCTAGGTATGGCTACACCTTC. Encoded protein: CASSMGQGASRYGYTF.